These 3 T cell receptor beta chains originate from one sample sequenced in a study of blood T cell repertoires in COVID-19. Sequencing was performed with immunoSEQ multiplex PCR; in TCRdb, only in-frame clones are kept and a portion is missing. The sample includes under 95,000 clones, 65% to 85% of them seen just once. What was sequenced was peripheral blood. All receptors derive from a woman older than 75 with active or convalescent COVID-19.

The chain links TRBV4-1 to TRBJ1-3; D is undetermined. This CDR3 spans 14 amino acids. Per germline, CDR1 MGHRA and CDR2 YSYEKL. V was trimmed by 4 bases and J by 4 bases, leaving 11 bases between them. The CDR3 coding sequence is TGCGCCAGCAGCCCCCCAGTGAAAGGAAACACCATATATTTT. Its translation is CASSPPVKGNTIYF.

This chain connects TRBV20-1 to TRBJ2-3; a weak D match, TRBD2 (6 bases). Germline V gene data show CDR1 as DFQATT and CDR2 as SNEGSKA (reference sequence). Trimming removed 3 bases from V and 6 bases from J, with 16 bases in between. The CDR3 consists of 14 residues. The CDR3 loop is CSASKRGGADTQYF. The CDR3 DNA is TGCAGTGCTAGTAAGAGGGGCGGGGCGGATACGCAGTATTTT.

J is TRBJ1-5 and V is TRBV19; D is ambiguous. Germline CDR1 and CDR2: LNHDA and SQIVND (reference sequence). V dropped 4 bases and J dropped 3 bases, with 10 bases sitting between them. This CDR3 has 14 amino acids. The CDR3 here is CASSRGQVNQPQHF. CDR3 bases: TGTGCCAGTAGTAGAGGGCAGGTCAATCAGCCCCAGCATTTT.